The clone carrying this T cell receptor (beta chain) was seen ten or more times. This entry belongs to a study of neurological immune-mediated disorders. TCRdb re-called the 5' RACE reads with MiXCR, one entry per CDR3 protein. The table lists tens of thousands of distinct CDR3 sequences, 6.2% of them singletons. Trimming removed 0 bases from V and 5 bases from J; junction bases left unmatched: 4. The CDR3 is 15 amino acids. Germline CDR1 MGHRA, CDR2 YSYEKL. The healthy controls volunteered at a blood bank in Maryland, USA. Libraries from sorted cells each used fewer than 1.1 million CD4+ or CD8+ T cells.

The TCR was taken from a man between 18 and 35 years old in good health. Sequencing input: CD8+ T cells from blood. The chain carries TRBV4-1 and TRBJ2-5, with 9 bases aligning to TRBD2. In nucleotides, the CDR3 is TGCGCCAGCAGCCAAGATAGGCTAGCGGGGGAGACCCAGTACTTC. Encoded protein: CASSQDRLAGETQYF.